This TCR beta chain was observed in a study of T-cell reconstitution after alpha-beta-depleted transplantation in children. Preparing the TCRbeta library involved the use of unique molecular identifiers. Via MiXCR, TCRdb re-called the PCR reads, giving one row per CDR3 protein. The sample has 600,000 to 700,000 distinct CDR3 sequences; about an eighth are singletons. The CDR3 sequence is 15 residues long. The J segment lost 4 bases and the V segment lost 8 bases, leaving 6 bases of the junction unmatched. The germline V gene has CDR1 MNHNS and CDR2 SASEGT. Broader study findings: After one year, T-cell counts and TCRbeta diversity mostly came from new T cells.

Points on this clonotype: Its antigen is not identified.

The chain recombines TRBV6-1 with TRBJ2-2; 11 positions agree with TRBD2. The sequences come from PBMCs, collected before TCRalphabeta/CD19-depleted stem cell transplant. This TCR derives from a girl aged 2 to 10 with congenital amegakaryocytic thrombocytopenia, due to receive a stem cell transplant. The CDR3 DNA sequence: TGTGCCAGCGACGAACTAGCGGGAGCCACCGGGGAGCTGTTTTTT. Its translation is CASDELAGATGELFF.